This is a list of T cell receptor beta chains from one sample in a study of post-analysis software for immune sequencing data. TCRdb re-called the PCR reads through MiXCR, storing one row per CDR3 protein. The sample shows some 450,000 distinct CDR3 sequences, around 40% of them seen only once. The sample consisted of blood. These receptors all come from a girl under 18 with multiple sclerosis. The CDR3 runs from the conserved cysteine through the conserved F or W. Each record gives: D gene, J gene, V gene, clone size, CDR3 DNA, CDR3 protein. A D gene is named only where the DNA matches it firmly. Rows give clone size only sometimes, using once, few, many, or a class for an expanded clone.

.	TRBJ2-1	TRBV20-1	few	TGCAGTGCTGGCGGAAAAAACAATGAGCAGTTCTTC	CSAGGKNNEQFF
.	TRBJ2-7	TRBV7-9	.	TGTGTCAGCAGCTTAGAATACGGGGAGCAGTACTTC	CVSSLEYGEQYF
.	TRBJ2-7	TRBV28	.	TGTGCCAGCAGAGTCCCCGGCAAGACCTACGAGCAGTACTTC	CASRVPGKTYEQYF
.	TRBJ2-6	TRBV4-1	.	TGCGCCAGCAGCCAAGACCCACAGCGCTCTGGGGCCAACGTCCTGACTTTC	CASSQDPQRSGANVLTF
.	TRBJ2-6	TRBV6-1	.	TGTGCCAGCAGCCTACGGGACACCGCCGTTCCTGGGGCCAACGTCCTGACTTTC	CASSLRDTAVPGANVLTF
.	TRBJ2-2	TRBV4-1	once	TGCGCCAGCAGCCAAGATAGGTCTTACAGGAGTTCCGGGGAGCTGTTTTTT	CASSQDRSYRSSGELFF
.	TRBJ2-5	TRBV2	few	TGTGCCAGCAACCCCGATGGGGGGTTGGAGACCCAGTACTTC	CASNPDGGLETQYF
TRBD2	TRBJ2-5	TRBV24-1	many	TGTGCCACCAGCCTGGGACTAGCGGGAGGAGAGACCCAGTACTTC	CATSLGLAGGETQYF
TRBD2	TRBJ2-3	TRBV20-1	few	TGCAGTGCACCTTGGACTAGCGGGAGGATGGATACGCAGTATTTT	CSAPWTSGRMDTQYF
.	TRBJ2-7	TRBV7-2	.	TGTGCCAGCAGCTTAGGACCCCAGGTTCTCTCCTACGAGCAGTACTTC	CASSLGPQVLSYEQYF
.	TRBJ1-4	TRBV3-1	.	TGTGCCAGCAGCCAAGTTGGACGGAATGAAAAACTGTTTTTT	CASSQVGRNEKLFF
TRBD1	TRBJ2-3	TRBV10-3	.	TGTGCCACATCGACAGGGGATACGCAGTATTTT	CATSTGDTQYF
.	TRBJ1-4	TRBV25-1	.	TGTGCCAGCAGCCTAGACGGATATAATGAAAAACTGTTTTTT	CASSLDGYNEKLFF
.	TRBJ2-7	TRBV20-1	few	TGCAGTGCTAGAGATTCACAGGCGACCTACGAGCAGTACTTC	CSARDSQATYEQYF
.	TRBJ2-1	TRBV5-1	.	TGCGCCAGCAGCCCTGAGGGGGGACCATACAATGAGCAGTTCTTC	CASSPEGGPYNEQFF
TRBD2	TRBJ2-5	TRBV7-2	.	TGTGCCAGCAGCCTTAGCGGGGAAGGGGAGACCCAGTACTTC	CASSLSGEGETQYF
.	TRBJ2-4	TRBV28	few	TGTGCCAGCACCCTGCCAGGGGTGGACATTCAGTACTTC	CASTLPGVDIQYF
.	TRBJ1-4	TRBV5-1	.	TGCGCCAGCAGCGCGGACAGCTATTCGAATGAAAAACTGTTTTTT	CASSADSYSNEKLFF
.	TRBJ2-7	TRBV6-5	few	TGTGCCAGCAGTTATCGGGGCTCGACCTACGAGCAGTACTTC	CASSYRGSTYEQYF
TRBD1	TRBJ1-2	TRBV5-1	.	TGCGCCAGCAGCTTGGAGACAGGGTGGGGCTACACCTTC	CASSLETGWGYTF
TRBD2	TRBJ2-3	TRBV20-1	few	TGCAGTGCCCAAGGACTAGCGGGAGGGCGGGATACGCAGTATTTT	CSAQGLAGGRDTQYF
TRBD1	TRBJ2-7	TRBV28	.	TGTGCCGGCAGCCTTGGGGCGACAGGGGGCTTGGTGTACGAGCAGTACTTC	CAGSLGATGGLVYEQYF
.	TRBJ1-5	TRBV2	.	TGTGCCAGCAGTGAATGGGGGGGGAATCAGCCCCAGCATTTT	CASSEWGGNQPQHF
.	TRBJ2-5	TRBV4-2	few	TGTGCCAGCAGCCCCTCGGACGGAGCGTACCAAGAGACCCAGTACTTC	CASSPSDGAYQETQYF
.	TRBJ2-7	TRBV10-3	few	TGTGCCATCAGTGAGTCGGGGTCCCACGAGCAGTACTTC	CAISESGSHEQYF
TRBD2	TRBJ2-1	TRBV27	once	TGTGCCAGCAGCCCAAGACTAGCGGGGGGGAGCTCCTACAATGGGCAGTTCTTC	CASSPRLAGGSSYNGQFF
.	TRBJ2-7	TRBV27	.	TGTGCCAGCAGCCTTACAGGTCAGGTTTACGAGCAGTACTTC	CASSLTGQVYEQYF
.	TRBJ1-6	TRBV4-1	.	TGCGCCAGCAGCCAAGAGAAGGGCAGGGACTCACCCCTCCACTTT	CASSQEKGRDSPLHF
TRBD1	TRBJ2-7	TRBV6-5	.	TGTGCCAGCACTCCGGGACAGGGTGGTCACTACGAGCAGTACTTC	CASTPGQGGHYEQYF
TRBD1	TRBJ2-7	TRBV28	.	TGTGCCAGCAGCCCACCGACCGGGACAGAGCCCTACGAGCAGTACTTC	CASSPPTGTEPYEQYF
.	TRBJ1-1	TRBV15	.	TGTGCCACCGGCCGGGGGGAGAGCTTGAACACTGAAGCTTTCTTT	CATGRGESLNTEAFF
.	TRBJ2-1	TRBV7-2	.	TGTGCCGGCAGCTGGGGGGACAGTAGCTACAATGAGCAGTTCTTC	CAGSWGDSSYNEQFF
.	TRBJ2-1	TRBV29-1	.	TGCAGCGTTCTAGGGGGGGACTACAATGAGCAGTTCTTC	CSVLGGDYNEQFF
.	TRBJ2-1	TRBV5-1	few	TGCGCCAGCAGCTTGGGGCAGGGTAGCTCCTACAATGAGCAGTTCTTC	CASSLGQGSSYNEQFF
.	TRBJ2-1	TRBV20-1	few	TGCAGTGGTAGTAGCAGTTTAGTGGGTGAGCAGTTCTTC	CSGSSSLVGEQFF
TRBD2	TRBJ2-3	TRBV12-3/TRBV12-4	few	TGTGCCAGCAGCCACGGGACTAGCGGGAGCACAGATACGCAGTATTTT	CASSHGTSGSTDTQYF
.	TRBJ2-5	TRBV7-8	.	TGTGCCAGCAGCTTCACAGCCTACCAAGAGACCCAGTACTTC	CASSFTAYQETQYF
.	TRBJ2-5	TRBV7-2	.	TGTGCCAGCAGCTTTCAGGGGCTGGGAGAGACCCAGTACTTC	CASSFQGLGETQYF
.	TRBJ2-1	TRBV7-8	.	TGTGCCAGCCGGATCACTAGTCCCTACAATGAGCAGTTCTTC	CASRITSPYNEQFF
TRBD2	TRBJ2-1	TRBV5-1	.	TGCGCCAGCAGCCGGGACTATTCATACAATGAGCAGTTCTTC	CASSRDYSYNEQFF
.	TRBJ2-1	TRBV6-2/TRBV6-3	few	TGTGCCAGCAGCTATGAGTATTCCCGGGGATACGGTGAGCAGTTCTTC	CASSYEYSRGYGEQFF
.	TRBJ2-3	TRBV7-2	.	TGTGCCAGCAGCAGTAGTGGGACTCGTTACGATACGCAGTATTTT	CASSSSGTRYDTQYF
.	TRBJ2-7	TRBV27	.	TGTGCCAGCAGTCCCCGGGTCCTCCTAAGCTCCTACGAGCAGTACTTC	CASSPRVLLSSYEQYF
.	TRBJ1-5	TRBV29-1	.	TGCAGCGCCCCCAGGCCCGGGGACCATAGCAATCAGCCCCAGCATTTT	CSAPRPGDHSNQPQHF
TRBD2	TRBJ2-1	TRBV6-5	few	TGTGCCAGCAGTTACCGGGGTAGCGGGACCGATGAGCAGTTCTTC	CASSYRGSGTDEQFF
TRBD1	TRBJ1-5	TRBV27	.	TGTGCCAGCAGTTTACTCCGGGACAGGGGCTGGAATCAGCCCCAGCATTTT	CASSLLRDRGWNQPQHF
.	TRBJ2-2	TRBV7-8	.	TGTGCCAGCAGCCCTGTAGGGGGGAGGGCCCTCCCCGGGGAGCTGTTTTTT	CASSPVGGRALPGELFF
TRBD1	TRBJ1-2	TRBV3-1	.	TGTGCCAGCCAGCCTCGGGGACAGGGGAACTATGGCTACACCTTC	CASQPRGQGNYGYTF
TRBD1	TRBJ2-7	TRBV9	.	TGTGCCAGCAGCGTAGAGGCAGGGGGTCCCTACGAGCGGTACTTC	CASSVEAGGPYERYF
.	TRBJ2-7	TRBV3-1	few	TGTGCCAGCAGCCAGGGTTTTGGAGCGAGCTCCTACGAGCAGTACTTC	CASSQGFGASSYEQYF
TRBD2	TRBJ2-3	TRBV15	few	TGTGCCACCAGCAGACTAGCGGGGGCTAGCACAGATACGCAGTATTTT	CATSRLAGASTDTQYF
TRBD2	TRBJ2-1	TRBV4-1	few	TGCGCCAGCAGCCAAGAATGGACTAGCGGGAGGGCACCCTACAATGAGCAGTTCTTC	CASSQEWTSGRAPYNEQFF
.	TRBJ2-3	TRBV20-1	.	TGCAGTGCTATAAGGACTGGGGGAGATACGCAGTATTTT	CSAIRTGGDTQYF
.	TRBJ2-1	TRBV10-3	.	TGTGCCATCAGTGAGTCCTGGGGGAACAATGAGCAGTTCTTC	CAISESWGNNEQFF
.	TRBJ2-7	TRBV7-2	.	TGTGCCAGCATCCTCCGGACCGAGCAGTACTTC	CASILRTEQYF
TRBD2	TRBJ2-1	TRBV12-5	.	TGTGCTAGTGGTTTTTCCCGAAGCGGGAGGACCTACAATGAGCAGTTCTTC	CASGFSRSGRTYNEQFF
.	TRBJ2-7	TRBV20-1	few	TGCAGTGCTAGAGGTCCCGGTGCGGATGAGCAGTACTTC	CSARGPGADEQYF
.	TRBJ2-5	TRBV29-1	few	TGCAGCGTTGACCCGACAGGAAACCAAGAGACCCAGTACTTC	CSVDPTGNQETQYF
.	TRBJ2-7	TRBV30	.	TGTGCCTGGAGTGTCGGTTACTCCGAGCAGTACTTC	CAWSVGYSEQYF